The 8 T cell receptor beta chains in this list originate from one sample, sequenced in a study of blood T cell repertoires in COVID-19. Using immunoSEQ multiplex PCR, the repertoire was profiled, and TCRdb retains in-frame clones only, with some absent. This table has 70,000 to 100,000 clones, around 82% appearing once. Sample: peripheral blood. These receptors all come from a man between 45 and 60 years old with active or convalescent COVID-19.

The chain recombines TRBV6-6 with TRBJ1-2; D ambiguous. The germline V and J ends were trimmed by 2 bases and 6 bases, with 13 bases remaining between them. The germline CDR1 and CDR2 sequences are MNHNY and SVGAGI (reference sequence). The CDR3 extends over 14 amino acids. CDR3 in amino acids: CASSYTALSHGYTF. The CDR3 DNA is TGTGCCAGCAGTTACACAGCCCTGAGCCATGGCTACACCTTC.

The rearrangement links TRBV4-3 to TRBJ2-1, with 11 bases lining up with TRBD1. This CDR3 has 17 residues. Germline V gene sequence: CDR1 LGHNA, CDR2 YSLEER. V lost 3 bases, J lost 7 bases, and 11 bases stayed unmatched. The CDR3 DNA reads as TGCGCCAGCAGCCAGAACCTCGGGACAGGGGGTTCTAATGAGCAGTTCTTC. It translates to CASSQNLGTGGSNEQFF.

This clone was observed a few times. The chain employs TRBV5-4 and TRBJ2-1; weak D call: TRBD1 (5 bases). The CDR3 extends over 12 amino acids. Trimming removed 2 bases from V and 9 bases from J, with 9 bases in between. CDR1 is SGHNT, CDR2 YYREEE, per germline (reference sequence). The CDR3 coding sequence is TGTGCCAGCAGCTTCGGACAAACTGAGCAGTTCTTC. Residues: CASSFGQTEQFF.

This chain links TRBV5-4 with TRBJ1-2, with TRBD1 identical over 7 bases. The J segment lost 0 bases and the V segment lost 3 bases, leaving 2 bases of the junction unmatched. This CDR3 region has 14 residues. CDR1 is SGHNT, CDR2 YYREEE, per germline (reference sequence). In nucleotides, the CDR3 is TGTGCCAGCAGCTCGGGACAGTCTAACTATGGCTACACCTTC. Its protein product is CASSSGQSNYGYTF.

The chain joins TRBV10-3 to TRBJ2-7, with TRBD1 matching over 7 bases. The germline V gene has CDR1 ENHRY and CDR2 SYGVKD. The CDR3 is 14 residues long. With V trimmed by 9 bases and J by 0 bases, 8 bases remained unmatched. Here the CDR3 reads CAISRDRDSYEQYF. CDR3 nucleotides: TGTGCCATAAGCCGGGACAGAGACTCCTACGAGCAGTACTTC.

The chain employs TRBV2 and TRBJ1-4; TRBD1 matches 11 bases. The CDR3 runs to 14 residues. The germline V gene has CDR1 SNHLY and CDR2 FYNNEI. After removal of 7 bases from V and 8 bases from J, the junction contained 6 bases not matched to a gene. The CDR3 DNA reads as TGTGCCAGCACGCGGACAGGGGGCGACGAAAAACTGTTTTTT. Protein: CASTRTGGDEKLFF. Combining the CDR3 with reference TRBV2 and TRBJ1-4 gives the whole variable domain EPEVTQTPSHQVTQMGQEVILRCVPISNHLYFYWYRQILGQKVEFLVSFYNNEISEKSEIFDDQFSVERPDGSNFTLKIRSTKLEDSAMYFCASTRTGGDEKLFFGSGTQLSVL.

In its sample, this clone was seen a few times. The chain joins TRBV7-2 to TRBJ1-5, with D possibly matching TRBD1 (6 bases). Germline V gene sequence: CDR1 SGHTA, CDR2 FQGNSA. The CDR3 consists of 16 residues. V lost 1 base and J lost 2, with 12 bases in between. CDR3 residues: CASSLVGGAGNQPQHF. In DNA form, the CDR3 reads TGTGCCAGCAGCTTAGTAGGGGGGGCCGGCAATCAGCCCCAGCATTTT.

This chain connects TRBV28 to TRBJ1-5; D is ambiguous. The CDR3 spans 14 residues. The V end was cut by 5 bases, the J end by 7 bases, with 15 bases between. The germline V gene encodes CDR1 MDHEN and CDR2 SYDVKM. The DNA for the CDR3 is TGTGCCAGCAGTCCACACAACCGGGAACAGCCCCAGCATTTT. Translating gives CASSPHNREQPQHF.